This T cell receptor (beta chain) was recorded in a study of cytomegalovirus exposure and HLA in healthy donors. About the study: Across 350 to 500 genotyped donors, over 70% landed in the Caucasian-associated ancestry cluster. Regarding the study as a whole: Researchers reported in a later analysis that a missense DCLRE1C variant was tied to TCR beta V- and J-gene trimming. It was reportedly the case that the classifier diagnosed cytomegalovirus status with high specificity and sensitivity.

The CDR3 extends over 13 amino acids. V was trimmed by 5 bases and J by 3 bases, leaving 11 bases between them. Germline lookup yields CDR1 SEHNR and CDR2 FQNEAQ (reference sequence). Note on this clone: Its antigen is as yet unknown.

The PCR made use of 60 Vbeta and 13 Jbeta primers. Methods used by the authors: A later analysis tallied about 80 million unique TCR beta chains, about 11 million of them shared. Assay: immunoSEQ multiplex PCR; the TCRdb copy retains only in-frame clones and omits some. V, J and clone size reflect that table, while D and trimming were determined from the DNA. The sample has about 90,000 clones; around 85% are singletons. Sequencing input: PBMCs. The origin of this receptor is a man in his thirties or forties in good health and CMV-seronegative. J is TRBJ2-7 and V is TRBV7-9, with a weak D call TRBD1 (6 bases). Written as DNA, the CDR3 is TGTGCCAGCAGCCCGCAGACAGGCTACGAGCAGTACTTC. It specifies CASSPQTGYEQYF.